The present entry profiles one T cell receptor (beta chain) with its context. Its antigen is still unknown. The data were obtained in a study of T-cell memory formation after mild COVID-19. Study-level points and caveats: Pre-infection memory harbored some responding clones, suggesting cross-reactive memory joined.

MiXCR, applied by TCRdb to the 5' RACE reads, yields one record per CDR3 protein. The sample contains 250,000 to 300,000 distinct CDR3 sequences, roughly 16% of which appear only once. This CDR3 comprises 15 residues. CDR1 and CDR2 (germline): SGHDT, YYEEEE. The J segment lost 7 bases and the V segment lost 1 base, leaving 7 bases of the junction unmatched. Material for sequencing was PBMCs or a T cell subset sorted from them (not recorded which). This chain joins TRBV5-6 and TRBJ2-1; 8 bases align to TRBD2. The receptor was isolated from a man between 18 and 35 years old who had mild COVID-19 (a few samples of this study predate the infection). Cell type and time point are not known. The CDR3 nucleotides read TGTGCCAGCAGCTTGCCCGGGGGGGCAGATAATGAGCAGTTCTTC. This encodes CASSLPGGADNEQFF. Combining the CDR3 with reference TRBV5-6 and TRBJ2-1 gives the whole variable domain DAGVTQSPTHLIKTRGQQVTLRCSPKSGHDTVSWYQQALGQGPQFIFQYYEEEERQRGNFPDRFSGHQFPNYSSELNVNALLLGDSALYLCASSLPGGADNEQFFGPGTRLTVL.